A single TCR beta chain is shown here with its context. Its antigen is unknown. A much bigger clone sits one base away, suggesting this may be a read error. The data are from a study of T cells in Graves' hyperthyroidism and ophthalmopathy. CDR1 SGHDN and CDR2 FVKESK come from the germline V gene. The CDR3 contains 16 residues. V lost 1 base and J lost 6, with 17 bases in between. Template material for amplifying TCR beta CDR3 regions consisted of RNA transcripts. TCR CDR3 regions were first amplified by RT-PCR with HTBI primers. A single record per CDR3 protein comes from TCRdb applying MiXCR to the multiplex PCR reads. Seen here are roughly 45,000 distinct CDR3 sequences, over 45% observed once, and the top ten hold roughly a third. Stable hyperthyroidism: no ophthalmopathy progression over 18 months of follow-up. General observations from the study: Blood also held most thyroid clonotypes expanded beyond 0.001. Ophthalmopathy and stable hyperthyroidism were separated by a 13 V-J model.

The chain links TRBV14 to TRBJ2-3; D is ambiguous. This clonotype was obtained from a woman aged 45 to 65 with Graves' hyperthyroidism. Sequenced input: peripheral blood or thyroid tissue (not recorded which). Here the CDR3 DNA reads TGTGCCAGCAGCCAAGGCCGGCTGGGGATGGAGGATACGCAGTATTTT. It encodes CASSQGRLGMEDTQYF.